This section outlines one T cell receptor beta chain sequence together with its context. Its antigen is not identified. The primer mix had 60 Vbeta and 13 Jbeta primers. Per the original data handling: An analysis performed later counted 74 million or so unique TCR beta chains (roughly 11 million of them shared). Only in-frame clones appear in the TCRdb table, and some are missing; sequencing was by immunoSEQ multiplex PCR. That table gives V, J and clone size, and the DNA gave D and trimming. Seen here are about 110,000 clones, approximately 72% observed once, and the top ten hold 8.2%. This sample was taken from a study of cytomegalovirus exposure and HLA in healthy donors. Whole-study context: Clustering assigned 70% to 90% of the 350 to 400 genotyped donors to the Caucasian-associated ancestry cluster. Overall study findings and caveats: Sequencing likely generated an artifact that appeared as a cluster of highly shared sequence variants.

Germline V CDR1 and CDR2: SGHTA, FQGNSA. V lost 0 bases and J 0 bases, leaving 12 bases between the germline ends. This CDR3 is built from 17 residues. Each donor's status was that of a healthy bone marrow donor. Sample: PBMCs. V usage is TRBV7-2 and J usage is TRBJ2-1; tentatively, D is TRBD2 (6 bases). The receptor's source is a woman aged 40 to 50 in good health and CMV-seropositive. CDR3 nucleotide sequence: TGTGCCAGCAGCTTAGCGGGGACTGCGAGCTCCTACAATGAGCAGTTCTTC. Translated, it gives CASSLAGTASSYNEQFF.